These 24 T cell receptor beta chains came from one sample sequenced in a study of blood T cell repertoires in COVID-19. Profiled with immunoSEQ multiplex PCR; TCRdb holds only in-frame clones, not every one. There are 200,000 to 300,000 clones in the sample; around nine tenths occur only once, and almost 2% lies in the top ten. Sequencing used peripheral blood. These receptors came from a man aged 30-40 years with active or convalescent COVID-19.

The rearrangement uses TRBV6-5 and TRBJ1-2; 8 bases align to TRBD1. The trim removed 1 base at V and 6 bases at J, leaving 4 bases unmatched. CDR1 is MNHEY and CDR2 is SVGAGI in the germline V gene. The CDR3 is 14 residues long. CDR3 amino acids: CASSYLQGVHGYTF. CDR3 DNA: TGTGCCAGCAGTTACTTACAGGGGGTTCATGGCTACACCTTC.

The V gene is TRBV25-1, the J gene TRBJ1-4, with D hard to call. V lost 2 bases and J 5 bases, leaving 12 bases between the germline ends. The CDR3 length is 15 residues. CDR1 is MGHDK and CDR2 is SYGVNS in the germline V gene. The CDR3 loop is CASSERKGRNEKLFF. The DNA for the CDR3 is TGTGCCAGCAGTGAACGGAAAGGGAGGAATGAAAAACTGTTTTTT.

The chain uses TRBV6-5 and TRBJ2-7; 7 nucleotides line up with TRBD1. The germline V gene has CDR1 MNHEY and CDR2 SVGAGI. The V gene end was trimmed by 0 bases and the J gene end by 7 bases; junction bases not matched to a gene: 9. The CDR3 length is 15 residues. The CDR3 DNA follows: TGTGCCAGCAGTTACTCTAACAGGGGATCGCGGGAGCAGTACTTC. Its protein product is CASSYSNRGSREQYF.

V is TRBV10-2 and J is TRBJ2-7; TRBD1 might be the D (6 bases). The CDR3 is made up of 12 amino acids. From germline, CDR1 is WSHSY and CDR2 SAAADI. V dropped 4 bases and J dropped 3 bases, with 7 bases sitting between them. The CDR3 sequence is CASSAQGYEQYF. CDR3 bases: TGCGCCAGCAGTGCACAGGGCTACGAGCAGTACTTC.

The chain couples TRBV2 to TRBJ2-5, with TRBD2 matching 8 bases. The V and J ends lost 3 bases and 0 bases, in that order; junction bases with no gene match: 6. The germline gives CDR1 SNHLY, CDR2 FYNNEI. The CDR3 has 16 residues. The CDR3 nucleotides read TGTGCCAGCAGTGAGTTTTTAGCGGGGTACCAAGAGACCCAGTACTTC. This encodes CASSEFLAGYQETQYF.

The chain has TRBV11-2 and TRBJ1-5; TRBD1 matches at 8 bases. Germline V gene lookup returns CDR1 SGHAT and CDR2 FQNNGV. V dropped 1 base and J dropped 5; count of bases not matched to a gene: 4. The CDR3 runs to 15 residues. The CDR3, as DNA: TGTGCCAGCAGCTTAGGGACAGGGTTTTATCAGCCCCAGCATTTT. Encoded protein: CASSLGTGFYQPQHF. The full variable domain, its missing parts supplied by reference TRBV11-2 and TRBJ1-5, is EAGVAQSPRYKIIEKRQSVAFWCNPISGHATLYWYQQILGQGPKLLIQFQNNGVVDDSQLPKDRFSAERLKGVDSTLKIQPAKLEDSAVYLCASSLGTGFYQPQHFGDGTRLSIL.

The gene calls are TRBV24-1 and TRBJ2-3; 12 nucleotides align to TRBD2. The V segment lost 0 bases and the J segment 0 bases; nucleotides outside the gene matches: 15. Germline CDR1 KGHDR, CDR2 SFDVKD. The CDR3 is 22 amino acids. CDR3 nucleotide sequence: TGTGCCACCAGTGATTTGCTTTATAGGTCCCTAGCGGGGGGGGGCAGCACAGATACGCAGTATTTT. Translation gives CATSDLLYRSLAGGGSTDTQYF.

The J gene is TRBJ2-5, the V gene TRBV7-9, with 15 bases matching TRBD2. V dropped 5 bases and J dropped 5; count of bases not matched to a gene: 12. Germline lookup yields CDR1 SEHNR and CDR2 FQNEAQ (reference sequence). This CDR3 is 18 amino acids long. This CDR3 is CASSTGLAGGPVGETQYF. CDR3 coding DNA: TGTGCCAGCAGCACCGGACTAGCGGGGGGGCCGGTCGGTGAGACCCAGTACTTC.

The chain links TRBV19 to TRBJ1-5; TRBD1 is a possible D gene (5 bases). The CDR3 is made up of 16 amino acids. Looked up from germline, CDR1 is LNHDA and CDR2 is SQIVND (reference sequence). V lost 3 bases and J 5 bases, leaving 17 bases between the germline ends. The CDR3 loop reads CASSMSGLLRDQPQHF. The DNA of the CDR3 is TGTGCCAGTAGTATGTCGGGACTCCTAAGGGATCAGCCCCAGCATTTT.

V usage is TRBV5-6 and J usage is TRBJ2-2; TRBD2 is a possible D gene (5 bases). The ends were cut back, 1 base at V and 3 bases at J, with 10 bases in the middle. Germline V CDR1 and CDR2: SGHDT, YYEEEE. This CDR3 is 15 amino acids long. The CDR3 DNA follows: TGTGCCAGCAGCTTGTCGGGGATCTACACCGGGGAGCTGTTTTTT. Its translation is CASSLSGIYTGELFF.

The J gene is TRBJ1-2, the V gene TRBV3-1 (or the pseudogene TRBV3-2); D not resolved. Deletions cut 4 bases from V and 4 bases from J, with 19 bases between. CDR1 LGHDT and CDR2 YNNKEL come from the germline V gene (reference sequence). This CDR3 spans 16 amino acids. The DNA of the CDR3 is TGTGCCAGCAGCCTAGAACCAACAACTAGACTCTATGGCTACACCTTC. Amino acid sequence: CASSLEPTTRLYGYTF.

This clone turned up a few times. The rearrangement uses TRBV7-9 and TRBJ1-2, with 7 bases identical to TRBD1. Trimming cost V 5 bases and J 6 bases; bases outside gene matches: 12. Germline V lookup: CDR1 SEHNR, CDR2 FQNEAQ (reference sequence). The CDR3 totals 15 residues. The CDR3 DNA is TGTGCCAGCAGCCATACGACAGGGATGATGCATGGCTACACCTTC. Amino acids: CASSHTTGMMHGYTF.

V gene TRBV10-3 combines with J gene TRBJ1-5; tentative D call: TRBD1 (5 bases). V was pared by 4 bases and J by 7 bases, with 11 bases between. CDR1 ENHRY and CDR2 SYGVKD come from the germline V gene. This CDR3 spans 13 amino acids. As DNA, the CDR3 is TGTGCCATCAGTGCCGCAGGGAAACAGCCCCAGCATTTT. It codes for CAISAAGKQPQHF.

The chain has TRBV14 and TRBJ2-1; D gene ambiguous. This CDR3 comprises 13 residues. Trimming left V 3 bases short and J 6 bases short, with 9 bases between. Germline CDR1 reads SGHDN; CDR2 reads FVKESK. CDR3 DNA sequence: TGTGCCAGCAGCCAGAACCGAGCCAATGAGCAGTTCTTC. Residues: CASSQNRANEQFF.

This clone was seen only a few times. This rearrangement joins TRBV15 to TRBJ1-3; 8 nucleotides agree with TRBD1. Trimming removed 0 bases from V and 3 bases from J; junction bases left unmatched: 7. The CDR3 is 17 amino acids. Per germline, CDR1 LNHNV and CDR2 YYDKDF (reference sequence). Here the CDR3 reads CATSRDVPGGGGNTIYF. CDR3 DNA sequence: TGTGCCACCAGCAGAGACGTGCCAGGGGGCGGTGGAAACACCATATATTTT.

The V gene is TRBV5-1, the J gene TRBJ2-7; possible D gene TRBD2, 6 bases. V dropped 4 bases and J dropped 2 bases, with 16 bases sitting between them. This CDR3 is 15 amino acids long. Germline V lookup: CDR1 SGHRS, CDR2 YFSETQ. The chain's CDR3 is CASSHLMGGPYEQYF. CDR3 nucleotides: TGCGCCAGCAGCCACTTGATGGGGGGTCCCTACGAGCAGTACTTC.

The chain is built from TRBV3-1 (or the pseudogene TRBV3-2) and TRBJ1-2; perhaps TRBD1 as D (6 bases). V lost 4 bases and J lost 4, with 22 bases in between. Per germline, CDR1 LGHDT and CDR2 YNNKEL (reference sequence). There are 17 residues in the CDR3. As DNA, the CDR3 is TGTGCCAGCAGCCCAAGGGCCAGGGGCAAAGTAGGCTATGGCTACACCTTC. Translation gives CASSPRARGKVGYGYTF.

The J gene is TRBJ1-4, the V gene TRBV5-4; possible D gene TRBD1, 6 bases. V shed 2 bases and J shed 4 bases, with 15 bases lying between them. The CDR3 spans 16 residues. Germline values: CDR1 SGHNT, CDR2 YYREEE (reference sequence). The CDR3 DNA follows: TGTGCCAGCAGCTTTTCCGGAGGACAGAGTAATGAAAAACTGTTTTTT. The encoded protein is CASSFSGGQSNEKLFF.

This chain links TRBV7-9 with TRBJ2-2; 8 bases match TRBD1. With V trimmed by 2 bases and J by 1 base, 3 bases remained unmatched. The CDR3 is 16 amino acids. Germline assignment: CDR1 SEHNR and CDR2 FQNEAQ (reference sequence). CDR3 in amino acids: CASSLRGTGNTGELFF. CDR3 coding DNA: TGTGCCAGCAGCTTAAGAGGGACAGGGAACACCGGGGAGCTGTTTTTT.

A few counts support this clone. This chain links TRBV5-1 with TRBJ1-6; TRBD1 might be the D (6 bases). V was cut by 4 bases and J by 13 bases, with 18 bases left in between. Germline values: CDR1 SGHRS, CDR2 YFSETQ. The CDR3 length is 14 residues. CDR3 in amino acids: CASSPEGGVSPLHF. The CDR3 DNA sequence: TGCGCCAGCAGCCCCGAAGGGGGTGTTTCGCCCCTCCACTTT. The full variable domain, completed using reference TRBV5-1 and TRBJ1-6, is KAGVTQTPRYLIKTRGQQVTLSCSPISGHRSVSWYQQTPGQGLQFLFEYFSETQRNKGNFPGRFSGRQFSNSRSEMNVSTLELGDSALYLCASSPEGGVSPLHFGNGTRLTVT.

The rearrangement joins TRBV27 to TRBJ1-3, with D possibly matching TRBD1 (6 bases). Trimming stripped 5 bases from V and 5 bases from J, with 19 bases between. Germline CDR1 is MNHEY and CDR2 is SMNVEV (reference sequence). The CDR3 is 16 amino acids. The CDR3 loop reads CASSLNREGSRNTIYF. DNA for the CDR3: TGTGCCAGCAGTCTAAACAGGGAGGGGTCCAGAAACACCATATATTTT.

V and J are TRBV10-1 and TRBJ1-2, with D perhaps matching TRBD1 (6 bases). Trimming stripped 7 bases from V and 3 bases from J, with 18 bases between. The CDR3 totals 15 residues. The V gene's germline CDR1 is WNHNN and CDR2 SYGVQD (reference sequence). The CDR3 here is CASKGDTYTDYGYTF. In nucleotides, the CDR3 is TGCGCCAGCAAAGGGGACACCTACACAGACTATGGCTACACCTTC.

The chain links TRBV5-4 to TRBJ2-1; 12 bases agree with TRBD2. This CDR3 contains 19 residues. Germline V gene data show CDR1 as SGHNT and CDR2 as YYREEE (reference sequence). V dropped 4 bases and J dropped 8; count of bases not matched to a gene: 19. For the CDR3, the DNA is TGTGCCAGCAGCCAAGTGAACATCCTAGCGGGGGGGCATTCGTATGAGCAGTTCTTC. Its translation: CASSQVNILAGGHSYEQFF.

The chain is built from TRBV14 and TRBJ1-2; D call uncertain. The CDR3 consists of 14 residues. V gave up 4 bases and J gave up 1 base, with 10 bases separating them. Germline CDR1 and CDR2: SGHDN and FVKESK. Here the CDR3 reads CASSLAGDNYGYTF. The CDR3, as DNA: TGTGCCAGCAGCCTAGCCGGGGATAACTATGGCTACACCTTC.